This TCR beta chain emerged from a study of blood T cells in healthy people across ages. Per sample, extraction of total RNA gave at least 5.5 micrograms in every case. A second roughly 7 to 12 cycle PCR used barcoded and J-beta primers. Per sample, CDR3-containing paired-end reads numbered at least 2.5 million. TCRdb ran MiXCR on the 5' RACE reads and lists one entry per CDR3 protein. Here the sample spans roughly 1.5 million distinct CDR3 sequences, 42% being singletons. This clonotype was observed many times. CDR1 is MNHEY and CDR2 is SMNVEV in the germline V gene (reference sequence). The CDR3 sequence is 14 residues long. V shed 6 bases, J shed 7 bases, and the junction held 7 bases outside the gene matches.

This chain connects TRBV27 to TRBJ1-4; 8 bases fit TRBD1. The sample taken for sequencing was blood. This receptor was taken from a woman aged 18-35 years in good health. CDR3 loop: CASSAGQAAEKLFF. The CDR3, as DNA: TGTGCCAGCAGCGCGGGACAGGCGGCTGAAAAACTGTTTTTT.